This T cell receptor beta chain was documented in a study of blood T cell repertoires in COVID-19. V lost 6 bases, J lost 6 bases, and 5 bases lay in between. This CDR3 region has 10 residues. Profiling relied on immunoSEQ multiplex PCR, and the TCRdb table lists in-frame clones only, not all of them. In the table there are about 250,000 clones, around 88% of which are singletons. The chain carries TRBV23-1 and TRBJ2-5; no clear D gene. TRBV23-1 is labeled an ORF, and its function is uncertain. The receptor was derived from a man younger than 45 with acute or convalescent COVID-19. Sequences were obtained from peripheral blood. The CDR3 region is CASSGQTQYF. CDR3 coding DNA: TGCGCCAGCAGCGGTCAGACCCAGTACTTC.